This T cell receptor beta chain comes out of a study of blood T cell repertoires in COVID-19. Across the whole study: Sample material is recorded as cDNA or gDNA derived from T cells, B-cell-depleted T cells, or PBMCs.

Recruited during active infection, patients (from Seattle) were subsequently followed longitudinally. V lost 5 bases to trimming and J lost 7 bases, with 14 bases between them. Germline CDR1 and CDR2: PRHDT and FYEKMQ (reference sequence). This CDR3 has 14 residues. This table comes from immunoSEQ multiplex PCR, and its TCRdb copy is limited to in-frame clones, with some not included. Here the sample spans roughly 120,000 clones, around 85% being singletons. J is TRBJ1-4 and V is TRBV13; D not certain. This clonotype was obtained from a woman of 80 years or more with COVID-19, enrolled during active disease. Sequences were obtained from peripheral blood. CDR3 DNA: TGTGCCAGCAGCGGTGGCGGGCGGAGTGAAAAACTGTTTTTT. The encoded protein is CASSGGGRSEKLFF. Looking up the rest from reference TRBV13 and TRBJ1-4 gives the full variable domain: AAGVIQSPRHLIKEKRETATLKCYPIPRHDTVYWYQQGPGQDPQFLISFYEKMQSDKGSIPDRFSAQQFSDYHSELNMSSLELGDSALYFCASSGGGRSEKLFFGSGTQLSVL.